The TCR beta chain described here comes from a study of blood T cell repertoires in COVID-19. Original processing notes: Amplified reference gene primers provided the basis for estimating nucleated cell counts. The protocol was immunoSEQ multiplex PCR, while the TCRdb copy is restricted to in-frame clones and leaves out a portion. The D gene and trimming were derived from the DNA, and the V and J assignments and clone size from that table. The sample lists approximately 290,000 clones, around 89% seen once, with around 0.84% in the top ten. The sequence was collected from a young man with acute or convalescent COVID-19. Sequenced: peripheral blood.

CDR3 nucleotides: TGTGCCAGCAGTCAAACTGCTGAGTCCTCCTACAATGAGCAGTTCTTC. Translation gives CASSQTAESSYNEQFF. The chain carries TRBV28 and TRBJ2-1, with D hard to call. Germline CDR1 is MDHEN and CDR2 is SYDVKM. This CDR3 contains 16 residues. V was cut by 5 bases and J by 0 bases, with 14 bases left in between.